This TCR beta chain was sequenced during a study of CD8 T cells in ankylosing spondylitis. Study-wide findings and caveats: A TCR beta motif made of several highly homologous variants seemed typical of ankylosing spondylitis blood. As reported, disease-linked clones showed significant enrichment in matched ankylosing spondylitis synovial fluid.

For this clonotype: Its antigen is currently unknown.

V lost 6 bases to trimming and J lost 0 bases; unmatched junction nucleotides: 13. Germline V gene sequence: CDR1 GTSNPN, CDR2 SVGIG (reference sequence). The CDR3 covers 18 residues. Each CDR3 protein is one row after TCRdb ran MiXCR on the 5' RACE reads. The table lists 250,000 to 350,000 distinct CDR3 sequences, 8% of them singletons. The rearrangement uses TRBV30 and TRBJ2-3, with 12 bases matching TRBD2. The sequence came from a male donor with ankylosing spondylitis. The sample taken for sequencing was blood, either unsorted or a sorted T cell fraction (not recorded which). The CDR3 DNA reads as TGTGCCTGTATAGCTAGCGGGAGGGCCGGGCCTAGCACAGATACGCAGTATTTT. Amino acids: CACIASGRAGPSTDTQYF.